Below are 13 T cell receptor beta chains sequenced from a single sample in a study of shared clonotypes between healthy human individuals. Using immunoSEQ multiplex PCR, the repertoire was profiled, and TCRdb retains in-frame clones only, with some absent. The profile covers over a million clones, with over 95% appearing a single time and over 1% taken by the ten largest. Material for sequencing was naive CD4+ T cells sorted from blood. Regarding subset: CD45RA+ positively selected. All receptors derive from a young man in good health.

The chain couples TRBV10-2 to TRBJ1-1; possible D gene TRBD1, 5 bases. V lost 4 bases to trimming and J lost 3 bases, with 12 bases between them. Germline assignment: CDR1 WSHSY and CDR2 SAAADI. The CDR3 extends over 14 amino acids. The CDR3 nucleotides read TGCGCCAGCAGTGTAGGGGTGCTCCACACTGAAGCTTTCTTT. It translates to CASSVGVLHTEAFF.

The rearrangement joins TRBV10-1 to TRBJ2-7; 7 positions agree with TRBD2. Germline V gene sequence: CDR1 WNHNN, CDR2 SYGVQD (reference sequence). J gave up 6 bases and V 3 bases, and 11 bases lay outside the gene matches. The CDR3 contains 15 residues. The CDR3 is CASSDPTRDYGEQYF. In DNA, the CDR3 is TGCGCCAGCAGTGACCCGACCCGGGACTATGGCGAGCAGTACTTC.

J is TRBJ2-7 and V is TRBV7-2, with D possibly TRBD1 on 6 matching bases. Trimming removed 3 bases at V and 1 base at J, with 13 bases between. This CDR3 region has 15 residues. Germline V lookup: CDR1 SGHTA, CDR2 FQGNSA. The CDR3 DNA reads TGTGCCAGCAGCTTTGGAGGACAGAGATCCTACGAGCAGTACTTC. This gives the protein CASSFGGQRSYEQYF.

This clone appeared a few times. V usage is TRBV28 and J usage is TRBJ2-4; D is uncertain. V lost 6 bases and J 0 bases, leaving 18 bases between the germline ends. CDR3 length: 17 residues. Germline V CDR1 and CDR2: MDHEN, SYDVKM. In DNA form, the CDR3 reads TGTGCCAGCAGCAATCAACTGGCAGCCTTAGCCAAAAACATTCAGTACTTC. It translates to CASSNQLAALAKNIQYF.

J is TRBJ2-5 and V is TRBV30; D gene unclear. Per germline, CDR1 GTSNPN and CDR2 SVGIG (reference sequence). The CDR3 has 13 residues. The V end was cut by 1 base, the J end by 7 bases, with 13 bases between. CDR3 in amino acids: CAWSAGPPGTQYF. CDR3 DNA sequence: TGTGCCTGGAGTGCCGGGCCCCCTGGGACCCAGTACTTC.

CDR3 region: CASSQDLQGWDEQYF. In DNA, the CDR3 is TGCGCCAGCAGCCAAGATTTACAGGGTTGGGACGAGCAGTACTTC. V gene TRBV4-3 combines with J gene TRBJ2-7, with a possible D match to TRBD1 (6 bases). Trimming took off 0 bases at V and 5 bases at J, with 14 bases between the two ends. Germline CDR1 is LGHNA and CDR2 is YSLEER. The CDR3 spans 15 residues.

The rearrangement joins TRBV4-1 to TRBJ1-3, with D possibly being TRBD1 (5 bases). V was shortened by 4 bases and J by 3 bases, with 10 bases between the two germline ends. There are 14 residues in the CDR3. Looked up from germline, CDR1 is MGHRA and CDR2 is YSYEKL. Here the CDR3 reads CASSPQGVGNTIYF. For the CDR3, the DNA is TGCGCCAGCAGCCCTCAGGGCGTTGGAAACACCATATATTTT.

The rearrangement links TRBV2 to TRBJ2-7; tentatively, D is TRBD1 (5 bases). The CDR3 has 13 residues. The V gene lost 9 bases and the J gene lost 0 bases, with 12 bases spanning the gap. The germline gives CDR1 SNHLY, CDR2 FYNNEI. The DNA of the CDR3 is TGTGCCAGGCGACAGAGGAGCTCCTACGAGCAGTACTTC. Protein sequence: CARRQRSSYEQYF.

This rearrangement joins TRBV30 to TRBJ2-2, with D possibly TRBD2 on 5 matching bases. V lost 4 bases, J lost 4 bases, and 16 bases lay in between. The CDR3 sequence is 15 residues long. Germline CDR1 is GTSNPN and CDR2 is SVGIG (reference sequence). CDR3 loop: CAWIMKGGGTGELFF. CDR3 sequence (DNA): TGTGCCTGGATAATGAAGGGCGGAGGCACCGGGGAGCTGTTTTTT. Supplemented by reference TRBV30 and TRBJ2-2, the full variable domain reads SQTIHQWPATLVQPVGSPLSLECTVEGTSNPNLYWYRQAAGRGLQLLFYSVGIGQISSEVPQNLSASRPQDRQFILSSKKLLLSDSGFYLCAWIMKGGGTGELFFGEGSRLTVL.

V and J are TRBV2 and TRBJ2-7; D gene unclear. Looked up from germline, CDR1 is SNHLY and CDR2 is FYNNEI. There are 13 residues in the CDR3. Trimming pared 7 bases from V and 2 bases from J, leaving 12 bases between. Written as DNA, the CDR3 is TGTGCCAGCATTGGCCCTTCGACCTACGAGCAGTACTTC. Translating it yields CASIGPSTYEQYF.

CDR3: CASSITPSSGGSYNEQFF. The CDR3 DNA reads TGTGCCAGCAGCATAACTCCTTCTAGCGGGGGCTCCTACAATGAGCAGTTCTTC. The chain is built from TRBV9 and TRBJ2-1; 10 nucleotides match TRBD2. Germline V gene lookup returns CDR1 SGDLS and CDR2 YYNGEE. This CDR3 has 18 amino acids. The trim removed 4 bases at V and 0 bases at J, leaving 10 bases unmatched.

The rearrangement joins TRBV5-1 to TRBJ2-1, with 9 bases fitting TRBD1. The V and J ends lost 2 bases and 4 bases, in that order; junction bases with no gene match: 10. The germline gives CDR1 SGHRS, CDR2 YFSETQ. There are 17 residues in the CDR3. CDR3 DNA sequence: TGCGCCAGCAGCTTCACCTATGACAGGGGGAGATACAATGAGCAGTTCTTC. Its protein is CASSFTYDRGRYNEQFF. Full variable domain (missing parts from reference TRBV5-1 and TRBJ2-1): KAGVTQTPRYLIKTRGQQVTLSCSPISGHRSVSWYQQTPGQGLQFLFEYFSETQRNKGNFPGRFSGRQFSNSRSEMNVSTLELGDSALYLCASSFTYDRGRYNEQFFGPGTRLTVL.

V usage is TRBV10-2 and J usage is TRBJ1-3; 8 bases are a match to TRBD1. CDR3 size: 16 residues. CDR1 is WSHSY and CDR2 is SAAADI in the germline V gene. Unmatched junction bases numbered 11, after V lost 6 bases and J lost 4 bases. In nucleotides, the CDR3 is TGCGCCAGCAGGGATTTTGGACAGGGAGGAGGAAACACCATATATTTT. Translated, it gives CASRDFGQGGGNTIYF.